This paragraph covers one T cell receptor (beta chain) sequence. The antigen is not known. The sample comes from a study of neoadjuvant anti-PD-1 for oral cavity cancer. Across the study: Patients mostly received three to four biweekly nivolumab doses at 3 mg/kg before surgery.

The time point denotes: after neoadjuvant nivolumab, at surgical resection. Patients were newly diagnosed with stage II-IVA oral cavity squamous cell carcinoma without prior systemic or radiation treatment. These oral cavity squamous cell carcinomas were HPV-negative and locally advanced. In germline, CDR1 is MNHEY, CDR2 SMNVEV (reference sequence). V trimming: 2 bases; J trimming: 1 base; junction bases outside the gene matches: 0. The CDR3 loop spans 14 amino acids. Some clones are missing from TCRdb's copy, which holds only in-frame ones; the method was immunoSEQ multiplex PCR. This sample carries 14,000 or so clones, 71% of them seen once, and the ten largest clones take 2.5% to 3%. General observations from the study: TCR analyses covered only a few patients per response group.

The sample was PBMCs, taken after nivolumab (anti-PD-1) treatment. The V gene is TRBV27, the J gene TRBJ2-3, with 7 bases lining up with TRBD2. The origin of this receptor is a person aged 40 to 85 with oral cavity squamous cell carcinoma. The CDR3 spells CASSLGLGTDTQYF. CDR3 in DNA: TGTGCCAGCAGTTTAGGACTAGGCACAGATACGCAGTATTTT.